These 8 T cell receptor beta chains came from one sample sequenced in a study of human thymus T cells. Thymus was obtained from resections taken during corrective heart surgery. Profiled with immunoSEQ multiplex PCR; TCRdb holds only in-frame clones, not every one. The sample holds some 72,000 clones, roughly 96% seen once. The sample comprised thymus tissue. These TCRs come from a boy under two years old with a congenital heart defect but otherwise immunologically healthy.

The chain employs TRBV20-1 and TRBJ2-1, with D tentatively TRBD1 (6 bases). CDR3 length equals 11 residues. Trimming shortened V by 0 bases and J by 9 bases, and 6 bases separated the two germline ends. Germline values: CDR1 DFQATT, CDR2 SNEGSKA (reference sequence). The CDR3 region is CSARDRGEQFF. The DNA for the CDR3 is TGCAGTGCTAGAGACAGGGGTGAGCAGTTCTTC.

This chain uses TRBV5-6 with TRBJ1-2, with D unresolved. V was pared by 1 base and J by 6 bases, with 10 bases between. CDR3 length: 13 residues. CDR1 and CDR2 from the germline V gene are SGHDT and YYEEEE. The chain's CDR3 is CASSLSGEDGYTF. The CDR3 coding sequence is TGTGCCAGCAGCTTGTCTGGGGAGGATGGCTACACCTTC.

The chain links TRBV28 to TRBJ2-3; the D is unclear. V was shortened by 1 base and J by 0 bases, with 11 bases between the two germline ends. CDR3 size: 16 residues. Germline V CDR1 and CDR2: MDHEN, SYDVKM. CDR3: CASSLFGYPSTDTQYF. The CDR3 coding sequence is TGTGCCAGCAGTTTATTCGGGTATCCTAGCACAGATACGCAGTATTTT.

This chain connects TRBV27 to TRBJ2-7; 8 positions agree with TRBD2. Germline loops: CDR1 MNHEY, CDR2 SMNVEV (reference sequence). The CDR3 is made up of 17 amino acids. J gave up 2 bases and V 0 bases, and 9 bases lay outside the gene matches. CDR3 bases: TGTGCCAGCAGTTTATCGACGGGAGGGGGGTTTCCCTACGAGCAGTACTTC. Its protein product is CASSLSTGGGFPYEQYF.

The CDR3 here is CAWKGGKPPKAFF. The DNA for the CDR3 is TGTGCCTGGAAAGGGGGAAAGCCTCCGAAAGCTTTCTTT. The chain links TRBV30 to TRBJ1-1; D is possibly TRBD1 (6 bases). The V end was cut by 4 bases, the J end by 9 bases, with 18 bases between. The CDR3 is 13 amino acids. Per germline, CDR1 GTSNPN and CDR2 SVGIG (reference sequence).

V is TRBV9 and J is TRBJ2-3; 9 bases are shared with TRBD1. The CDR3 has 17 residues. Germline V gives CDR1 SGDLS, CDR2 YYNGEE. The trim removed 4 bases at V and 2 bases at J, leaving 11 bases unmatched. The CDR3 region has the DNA TGTGCCAGCAGCCCCAAGGACAGGGGTCTTGCCACAGATACGCAGTATTTT. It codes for CASSPKDRGLATDTQYF.

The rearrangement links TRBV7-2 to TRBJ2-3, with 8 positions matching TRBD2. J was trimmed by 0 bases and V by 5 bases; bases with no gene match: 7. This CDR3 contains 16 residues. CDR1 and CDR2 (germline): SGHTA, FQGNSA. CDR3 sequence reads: CASSPTGGKSTDTQYF. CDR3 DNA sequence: TGTGCCAGCAGCCCAACGGGGGGGAAAAGCACAGATACGCAGTATTTT.

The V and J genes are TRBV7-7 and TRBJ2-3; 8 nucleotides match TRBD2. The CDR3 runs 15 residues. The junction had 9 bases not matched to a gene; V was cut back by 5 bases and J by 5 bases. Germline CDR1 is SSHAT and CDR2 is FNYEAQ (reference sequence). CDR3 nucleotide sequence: TGTGCCAGCAGCGTCGGGGGGGCCTGGGAAGATACGCAGTATTTT. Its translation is CASSVGGAWEDTQYF.